The T cell receptor beta chain described here comes from a study of T cells in Graves' hyperthyroidism and ophthalmopathy. The study's findings and limits: Most clonotypes that expanded in the thyroid above 0.001 also showed up in blood. Stable hyperthyroidism was told apart from ophthalmopathy by a model built on 13 V-J features.

In its sample, this clonotype was seen a few times. Its specificity is not known. Uncontrolled infection, other autoimmune disease, pregnancy or lactation disqualified patients from enrolment. What was amplified from RNA transcripts were TCR beta CDR3 regions. The HTBI set primed first-round TCR CDR3 RT-PCR. TCRdb passed the multiplex PCR reads through MiXCR, listing each CDR3 protein once. This table has around 250,000 distinct CDR3 sequences, more than 14% appearing once. With 1 base clipped from V and 7 bases from J, the junction kept 22 bases outside the gene matches. The CDR3 runs to 19 residues. Germline V gene data show CDR1 as SGHRS and CDR2 as YFSETQ.

What was sequenced was blood. J is TRBJ1-2 and V is TRBV5-1; the match to TRBD1 covers 7 bases. The TCR was taken from a woman aged 40 to 55 with Graves' hyperthyroidism that later progressed to Graves' ophthalmopathy. The CDR3 protein is CASSLKWGGLRGQRIGYTF. The CDR3, as DNA: TGCGCCAGCAGCTTGAAATGGGGTGGTTTAAGGGGGCAAAGAATTGGCTACACCTTC.